The T cell receptor beta chain described here comes from a study of cytomegalovirus exposure and HLA in healthy donors. Study-level findings and limits: Only CMV serostatus was available as immune exposure information. According to a later analysis, donors in an Asian-associated ancestry cluster reportedly had fewer N-insertions than the roughly 670-donor mean. Data from an earlier analysis indicated that most TCR beta V segments were productive either about 87% or about 30% of the time.

Although they were nominally healthy when sampled, donors likely had unrecorded immune exposures. V shed 5 bases and J shed 7 bases, with 14 bases lying between them. This CDR3 contains 13 residues. Germline CDR1 is SGHTA and CDR2 is FQGNSA. Notes on this clone: Its target is not known.

The PCR employed 60 Vbeta primers together with 13 Jbeta primers. Profiling relied on immunoSEQ multiplex PCR, and the TCRdb table lists in-frame clones only, not all of them. The profile covers around 65,000 clones, with approximately 72% appearing a single time and just under 7.5% taken by the ten largest. Sequenced sample: PBMCs. The TCR sequence derives from a woman aged 25-40 years in good health and CMV-seropositive. This chain joins TRBV7-2 and TRBJ1-2, with D tentatively TRBD1 (6 bases). The CDR3 sequence is CASSPLGAAGYTF. For the CDR3, the DNA is TGTGCCAGCAGCCCATTGGGGGCCGCTGGCTACACCTTC. Full variable domain (rest looked up from reference TRBV7-2 and TRBJ1-2): GAGVSQSPSNKVTEKGKDVELRCDPISGHTALYWYRQSLGQGLEFLIYFQGNSAPDKSGLPSDRFSAERTGGSVSTLTIQRTQQEDSAVYLCASSPLGAAGYTFGSGTRLTVV.